This is a list of T cell receptor beta chains from one sample in a study of blood T cell repertoires in COVID-19. The protocol was immunoSEQ multiplex PCR, while the TCRdb copy is restricted to in-frame clones and leaves out a portion. The table records around 80,000 clones, about four fifths of them present only once. Sequenced sample: peripheral blood. These receptors were taken from a human donor in a cohort sampled during active COVID-19. Each CDR3 is given with its conserved first and last residue. Each record gives: V gene, J gene, CDR3 protein.

V gene: TRBV19; J gene: TRBJ1-2; CDR3 protein: CASSINRGLGYGYTF
V gene: TRBV5-1; J gene: TRBJ1-6; CDR3 protein: CASSPGLGQGNSPLHF
V gene: TRBV6-6; J gene: TRBJ1-2; CDR3 protein: CASSNTNRVGNYGYTF
V gene: TRBV5-1; J gene: TRBJ2-3; CDR3 protein: CASSLELAEVGTQYF
V gene: TRBV7-2; J gene: TRBJ2-7; CDR3 protein: CASSPWRGRYEQYF
V gene: TRBV28; J gene: TRBJ2-2; CDR3 protein: CASSLLGLGELFF
V gene: TRBV6-5; J gene: TRBJ1-2; CDR3 protein: CASSSLRGVGGYTF
V gene: TRBV6-5; J gene: TRBJ1-6; CDR3 protein: CASSPQGGGSPLHF
V gene: TRBV9; J gene: TRBJ2-7; CDR3 protein: CASSDRDRGRNEQYF
V gene: TRBV5-1; J gene: TRBJ1-6; CDR3 protein: CASKQGGGSPLHF
V gene: TRBV19; J gene: TRBJ2-3; CDR3 protein: CASSIRTTRGRTDTQYF
V gene: TRBV6-1; J gene: TRBJ1-6; CDR3 protein: CASSEPTGSSYNSPLHF
V gene: TRBV19; J gene: TRBJ1-6; CDR3 protein: CASSIGSGRGLSPLHF
V gene: TRBV12-3/TRBV12-4; J gene: TRBJ2-7; CDR3 protein: CASSTTYEQYF
V gene: TRBV27; J gene: TRBJ2-4; CDR3 protein: CASSSSTGVTGNIQYF
V gene: TRBV30; J gene: TRBJ1-2; CDR3 protein: CAWSGQGYGYTF
V gene: TRBV30; J gene: TRBJ2-1; CDR3 protein: CAWGFSLTSNTYNEQFF
V gene: TRBV4-1; J gene: TRBJ2-7; CDR3 protein: CASSHPPQGGLSYEQYF
V gene: TRBV29-1; J gene: TRBJ2-3; CDR3 protein: CSGQGGDTQYF
V gene: TRBV7-8; J gene: TRBJ1-2; CDR3 protein: CASSLGGQYYGYTF
V gene: TRBV11-2; J gene: TRBJ2-3; CDR3 protein: CASSEQGLTQYF
V gene: TRBV11-2; J gene: TRBJ2-3; CDR3 protein: CASSLARDRYTDTQYF
V gene: TRBV5-4; J gene: TRBJ2-3; CDR3 protein: CASSGGTSGGTDTQYF
V gene: TRBV21-1; J gene: TRBJ1-2; CDR3 protein: CASSPQGTGESGYTF
V gene: TRBV6-6; J gene: TRBJ1-4; CDR3 protein: CASSYSSGANEKLFF
V gene: TRBV13; J gene: TRBJ2-3; CDR3 protein: CASSIAGTSASTDTQYF
V gene: TRBV28; J gene: TRBJ1-2; CDR3 protein: CASTGLGGDGYSF
V gene: TRBV27; J gene: TRBJ2-1; CDR3 protein: CASSLWSGSNNEQFF
V gene: TRBV19; J gene: TRBJ2-2; CDR3 protein: CASTATGGFTGELFF
V gene: TRBV28; J gene: TRBJ2-7; CDR3 protein: CASSLQREASYEQYF
V gene: TRBV19; J gene: TRBJ2-1; CDR3 protein: CASKGVGTGRNNEQFF
V gene: TRBV19; J gene: TRBJ2-7; CDR3 protein: CASSTTGQGTYEQYF